This T cell receptor (beta chain) was documented in a study of post-analysis software for immune sequencing data. Study-wide results and limits: Significantly lower normalized Chao1 diversity was seen in multiple sclerosis patients than in controls. Those samples that were prepared in the same batch co-clustered strongly by F measure. TRBV5-6, TRBV5-1 and TRBV20-1 belonged to a set of roughly five TRBV segments that were more frequent in patients than controls.

Prepared libraries of TCR beta cDNA carried unique molecular identifiers. TCRdb reanalysed the PCR reads using MiXCR and keeps one entry per CDR3 protein. The profile shows roughly 670,000 distinct CDR3 sequences, around 64% of them singletons. Concerning this clonotype itself: What it recognizes is unknown.

Germline lookup yields CDR1 SEHNR and CDR2 FQNEAQ (reference sequence). Unmatched junction bases numbered 8, after V lost 3 bases and J lost 0 bases. The CDR3 loop spans 17 amino acids. The sequenced material came from blood. The sequence came from a girl between 2 and 10 years old with multiple sclerosis. The chain uses TRBV7-9 and TRBJ2-1; 7 bases are shared with TRBD2. CDR3 DNA: TGTGCCAGCAGCTTCACGGCGGGGGAGAGCTCCTACAATGAGCAGTTCTTC. Its translation: CASSFTAGESSYNEQFF.